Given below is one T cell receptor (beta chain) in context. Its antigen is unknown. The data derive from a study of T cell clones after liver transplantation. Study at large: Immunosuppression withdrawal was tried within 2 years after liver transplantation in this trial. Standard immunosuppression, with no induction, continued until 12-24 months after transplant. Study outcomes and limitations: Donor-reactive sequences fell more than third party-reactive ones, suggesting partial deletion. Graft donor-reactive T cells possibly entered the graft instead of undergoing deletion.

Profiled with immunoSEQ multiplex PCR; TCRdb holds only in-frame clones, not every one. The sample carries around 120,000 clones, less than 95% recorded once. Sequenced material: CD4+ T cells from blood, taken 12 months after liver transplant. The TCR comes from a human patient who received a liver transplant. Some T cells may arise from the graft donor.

CDR3 loop: CASGAGLGRERAKNIQYF. The CDR3 DNA is TGTGCCAGCGGTGCCGGGTTGGGGCGGGAGAGGGCCAAAAACATTCAGTACTTC. The rearrangement uses TRBV2 and TRBJ2-4; TRBD2 matches 7 bases. The CDR3 length is 18 residues. The germline V gene has CDR1 SNHLY and CDR2 FYNNEI. V was pared by 8 bases and J by 1 base, with 17 bases of the junction left unmatched.